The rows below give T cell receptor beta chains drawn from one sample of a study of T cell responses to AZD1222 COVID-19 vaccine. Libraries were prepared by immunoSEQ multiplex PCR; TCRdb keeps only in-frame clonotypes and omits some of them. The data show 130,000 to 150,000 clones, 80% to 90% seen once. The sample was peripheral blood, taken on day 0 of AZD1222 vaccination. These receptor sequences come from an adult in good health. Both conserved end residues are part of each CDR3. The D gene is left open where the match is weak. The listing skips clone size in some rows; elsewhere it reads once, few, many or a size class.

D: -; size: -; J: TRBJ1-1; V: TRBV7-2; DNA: TGTGCCAGCAGCTTAGCGACCGCGGAAGCTTTCTTT; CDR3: CASSLATAEAFF
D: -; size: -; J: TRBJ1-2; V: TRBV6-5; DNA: TGTGCCAGCACCGTAGGAATCTATGGCTACACCTTC; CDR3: CASTVGIYGYTF
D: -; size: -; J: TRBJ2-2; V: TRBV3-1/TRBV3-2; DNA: TGTGCCAGCAGCCACTCGAAAGGGGCCACCGAGGAGCTGTTTTTT; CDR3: CASSHSKGATEELFF
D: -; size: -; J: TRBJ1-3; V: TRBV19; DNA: TGTGCCAGTAGTATGATTCCAGGCTTAAGCTCTGGAAACACCATATATTTT; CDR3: CASSMIPGLSSGNTIYF
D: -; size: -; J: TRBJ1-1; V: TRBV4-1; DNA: TGCGCCAGCAGCCAAGCCTCAGTGGTTGTGAACACTGAAGCTTTCTTT; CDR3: CASSQASVVVNTEAFF
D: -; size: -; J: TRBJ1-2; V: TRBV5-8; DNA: TGTGCCAGCAGCCTGAAACAGGGAGCTTATGGCTACACCTTC; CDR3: CASSLKQGAYGYTF
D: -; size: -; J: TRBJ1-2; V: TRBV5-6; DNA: TGTGCCAGCAGCTTTCTAGATCGGGACACTTCTAATGGCTACACCTTC; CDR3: CASSFLDRDTSNGYTF
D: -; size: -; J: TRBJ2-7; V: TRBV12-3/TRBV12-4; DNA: TGTGCCAGCACGGACTTTCATTACGAGCAGTACTTC; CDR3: CASTDFHYEQYF
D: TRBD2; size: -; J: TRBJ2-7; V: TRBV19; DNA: TGTGCCAGTAGTCATTACAAAAGGACTAGCGGGGAGACCTACGAGCAGTACTTC; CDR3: CASSHYKRTSGETYEQYF
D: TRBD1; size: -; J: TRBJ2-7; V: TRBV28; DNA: TGTGCCAGCGAAGACAGGGGATCATTCGAGCAGTACTTC; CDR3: CASEDRGSFEQYF
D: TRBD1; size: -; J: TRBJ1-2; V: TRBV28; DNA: TGTGCCAGCAGTCTAATAGGGGACAGATCTAACTATGGCTACACCTTC; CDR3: CASSLIGDRSNYGYTF
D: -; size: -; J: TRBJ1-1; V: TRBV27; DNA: TGTGCCAGCAGTTGGGCCCTGAACACTGAAGCTTTCTTT; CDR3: CASSWALNTEAFF
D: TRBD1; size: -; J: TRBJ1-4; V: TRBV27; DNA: TGTGCCAGCAGTTTCCTCACATCCGGGACAGGGTTAGGTGAAAAACTGTTTTTT; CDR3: CASSFLTSGTGLGEKLFF
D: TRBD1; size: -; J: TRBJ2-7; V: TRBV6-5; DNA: TGTGCCAGCAGTCAACAGGGGCGCGAGCAGTACTTC; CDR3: CASSQQGREQYF
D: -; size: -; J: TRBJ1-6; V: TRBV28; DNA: TGTGCCAGCAGTTTAAATAATTCACCCCTCCACTTT; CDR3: CASSLNNSPLHF
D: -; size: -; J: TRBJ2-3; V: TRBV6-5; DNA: TGTGCCAGCAGTTACCAGGGCGCAGATACGCAGTATTTT; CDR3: CASSYQGADTQYF
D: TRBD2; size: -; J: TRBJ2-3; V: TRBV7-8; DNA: TGTGCCAGCAGCCCCCTAGCGGGAGGGCCCGGAGATACGCAGTATTTT; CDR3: CASSPLAGGPGDTQYF
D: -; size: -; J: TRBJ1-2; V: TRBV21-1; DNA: TGTGCCAGCAGCGGGAGGACAGGACCGAACTATGGCTACACCTTC; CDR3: CASSGRTGPNYGYTF
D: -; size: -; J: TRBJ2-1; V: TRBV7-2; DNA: TGTGCCAGCAGCCCCTTCCTCTACAATGAGCAGTTCTTC; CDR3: CASSPFLYNEQFF
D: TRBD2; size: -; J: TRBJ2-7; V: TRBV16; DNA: TGTGCCAGCACTCCCGGGACTAGCGACTACGAGCAGTACTTC; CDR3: CASTPGTSDYEQYF
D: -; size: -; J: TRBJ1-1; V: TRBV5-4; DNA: TGTGCCAGCAGTGGCACGGTGGCCACTGAAGCTTTCTTT; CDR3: CASSGTVATEAFF
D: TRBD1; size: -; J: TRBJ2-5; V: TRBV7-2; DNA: TGTGCCAGCAGCTTAGTACAGGGGAGCGAGACCCAGTACTTC; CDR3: CASSLVQGSETQYF
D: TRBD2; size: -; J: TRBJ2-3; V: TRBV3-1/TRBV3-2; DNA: TGTGCCAGCAGCCAAGATCGACGGGGGGTCACAGATACGCAGTATTTT; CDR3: CASSQDRRGVTDTQYF
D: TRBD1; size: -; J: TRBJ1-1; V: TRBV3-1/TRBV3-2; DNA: TGTGCCAGCAGCCACAGGGGGTCCACGAACACTGAAGCTTTCTTT; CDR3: CASSHRGSTNTEAFF
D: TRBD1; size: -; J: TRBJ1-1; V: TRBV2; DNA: TGTGCCAGCAGGACTCGACAGGGGTTGGGACCCCCTAACACTGAAGCTTTCTTT; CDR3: CASRTRQGLGPPNTEAFF
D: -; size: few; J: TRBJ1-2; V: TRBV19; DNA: TGTGCCAGTAGTATGGGCGGACTCGGGTACACCTTC; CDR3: CASSMGGLGYTF
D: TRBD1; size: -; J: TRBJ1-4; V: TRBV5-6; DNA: TGTGCCAGCAGCTTGAGGCATCGGCGACAGGGTGAAAAACTGTTTTTT; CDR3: CASSLRHRRQGEKLFF
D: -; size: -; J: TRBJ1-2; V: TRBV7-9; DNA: TGTGCCAGCTCCGATACGGGCGGGAACTATGGCTACACCTTC; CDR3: CASSDTGGNYGYTF
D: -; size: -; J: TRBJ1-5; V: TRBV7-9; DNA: TGTGCCAGCACCGGGGGACGTAGCAATCAGCCCCAGCATTTT; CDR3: CASTGGRSNQPQHF
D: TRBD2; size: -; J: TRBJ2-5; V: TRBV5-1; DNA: TGCGCCAGCACCCGGGGCGGGGGGCCGAGGCTAGGAGAGACCCAGTACTTC; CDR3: CASTRGGGPRLGETQYF
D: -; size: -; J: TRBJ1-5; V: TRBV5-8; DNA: TGTGCCAGCAGCTTGGAAAGCGATAATCAGCCCCAGCATTTT; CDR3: CASSLESDNQPQHF
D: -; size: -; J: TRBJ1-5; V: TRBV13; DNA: TGTGCCAGCAGCTTAGGCGTTCAGCCCCAGCATTTT; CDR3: CASSLGVQPQHF
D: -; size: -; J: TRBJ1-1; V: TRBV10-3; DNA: TGTGCCATCAGTGGGACACTAATCAACACTGAAGCTTTCTTT; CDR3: CAISGTLINTEAFF
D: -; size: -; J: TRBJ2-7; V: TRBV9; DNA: TGTGCCAGCAGCCCCGGGGACACCTACGAGCAGTACTTC; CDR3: CASSPGDTYEQYF
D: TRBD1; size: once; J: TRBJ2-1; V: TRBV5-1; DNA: TGCGCCAGCAGCTTCCAAATACAGGGGGGCAATGAGCAGTTCTTC; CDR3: CASSFQIQGGNEQFF